This TCR beta chain was documented in a study of identical twins. This clonotype was counted a few times. Its antigen remains unidentified. Healthy Caucasians, and only they, were the donors. Unique molecular identifiers were in the cDNA, with template-switch universal primer binding. TCRdb re-analysed the 5' RACE reads in MiXCR, keeping a single row per CDR3 protein. The table shows roughly 250,000 distinct CDR3 sequences, with approximately 7.8% occurring only once. CDR3 size: 15 residues. CDR1 is MGHRA, CDR2 YSYEKL, per germline. Trimming removed 0 bases from V and 8 bases from J, with 13 bases in between. General study findings and limits: Possibly, invariant MAIT and iNKT cells partly confounded zero-insertion analyses. High-abundance cord blood beta clonotypes had fewer insertions; memory repertoires showed none.

These same data were also listed under a study on yellow fever vaccine responses in identical twins.

Sequenced input: CD8+ T cells sorted from blood. This sequence was found in a woman between 18 and 30 years old in good health. The chain links TRBV4-1 to TRBJ1-4; D is perhaps TRBD1 (5 bases). CDR3 nucleotide sequence: TGCGCCAGCAGCCAAGAGAGGGCCTCAGGGGAAAAACTGTTTTTT. Translating it yields CASSQERASGEKLFF.